This T cell receptor (beta chain) was captured in a study of identifying expanded T cells in peripheral blood. V shed 5 bases, J shed 9 bases, and the junction held 10 bases outside the gene matches. Germline V gene lookup returns CDR1 SGHTA and CDR2 FQGNSA. This CDR3 comprises 14 residues. Healthy donors had no documented immune events, such as infections, while sampled. This clone has only one observation. Produced via immunoSEQ multiplex PCR; TCRdb's table is partial and in-frame only. The sample shows around 85,000 clones, more than 75% of them seen only once. This sequence originates from a person aged 18 to 75 in good health. Sequenced input: blood. V usage is TRBV7-2 and J usage is TRBJ1-1; 9 bases map to TRBD1. The CDR3 DNA reads TGTGCCAGCAGCGAACAGGCGGGACAGGGAAAAGCTTTCTTT. Its protein product is CASSEQAGQGKAFF.